The clone carrying this T cell receptor (beta chain) was picked up a small number of times. Antigen specificity is unknown. V dropped 2 bases and J dropped 0 bases, with 8 bases sitting between them. This CDR3 is 15 amino acids long. This specimen belongs to a study of T cell repertoires in cytomegalovirus infection. Study background: Selected CMV epitopes included recently identified HLA-C-restricted ones as well as well-studied HLA-B-restricted ones. CMV infection plus the matching HLA type was flagged by public TCR beta signatures. Study-level findings and limits: Dominating the ex vivo response were HLA-C-restricted CMV-specific TCR beta clonotypes. Of the TCR beta families, the public ones yielded a cumulative frequency that identified carriers of CMV plus the relevant HLA.

TCRdb fed the reads into MiXCR, producing one record per CDR3 protein. The repertoire has roughly 500,000 distinct CDR3 sequences, 33% of them found once; the top ten carry 15% to 20%. The material was cultured PBMCs, obtained from culture after CMV antigen stimulation. The chain carries TRBV12-3 or TRBV12-4 and TRBJ1-5; D ambiguous. The clonotype was recovered from a human donor in good health (CMV status not recorded). Some clones in this sample may be carry-over from other donors' samples. This CDR3 reads CASSLLTTSNQPQHF. In DNA, the CDR3 is TGTGCCAGCAGTTTACTGACGACTAGCAATCAGCCCCAGCATTTT.